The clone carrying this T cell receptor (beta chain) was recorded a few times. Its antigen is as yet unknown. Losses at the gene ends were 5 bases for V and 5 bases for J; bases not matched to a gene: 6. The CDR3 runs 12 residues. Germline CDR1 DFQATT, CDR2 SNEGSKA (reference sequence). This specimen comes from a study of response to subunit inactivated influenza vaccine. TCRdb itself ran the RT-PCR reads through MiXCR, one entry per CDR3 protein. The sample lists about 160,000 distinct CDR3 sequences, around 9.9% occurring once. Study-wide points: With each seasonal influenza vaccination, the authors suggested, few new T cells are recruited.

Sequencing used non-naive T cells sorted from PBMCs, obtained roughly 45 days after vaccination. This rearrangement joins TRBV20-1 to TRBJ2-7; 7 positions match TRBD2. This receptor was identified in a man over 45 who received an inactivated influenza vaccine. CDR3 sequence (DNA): TGCAGTGCTCCCGGGACTATCGACGAGCAGTACTTC. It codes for CSAPGTIDEQYF.